This TCR beta chain was found in a study of T cells in Graves' hyperthyroidism and ophthalmopathy. Notes on the study in general: Also found in blood were most expanded thyroid clonotypes above 0.001.

This clonotype was detected ten times or more. Its antigen is not known. The CDR3 extends over 12 amino acids. The V gene lost 7 bases and the J gene lost 3 bases, with 10 bases spanning the gap. Germline V gene data show CDR1 as DFQATT and CDR2 as SNEGSKA (reference sequence). Graves' hyperthyroidism without ophthalmopathy progression within 18 months was termed stable. Using RNA transcripts as the source, TCR beta CDR3 regions were amplified. HTBI primers were used for first-round RT-PCR of the TCR CDR3. TCRdb recomputed calls from the multiplex PCR reads with MiXCR, one row per CDR3 protein. Of about 480,000 distinct CDR3 sequences in the sample, roughly 14% were seen once.

The sequencing input was blood. The receptor was isolated from a young woman with Graves' hyperthyroidism. The chain links TRBV20-1 to TRBJ2-1, with D uncertain. CDR3 DNA sequence: TGCAGTGGAGGCAGGCTCTACAATGAGCAGTTCTTC. It codes for CSGGRLYNEQFF.